The entry that follows covers one T cell receptor (beta chain) sequence. Sequenced by immunoSEQ multiplex PCR; TCRdb stores in-frame clones only, minus some. The sample holds under 200,000 clones; around four fifths are singletons and the top ten take roughly 2.8%. This sample is drawn from a study of blood T cell repertoires in COVID-19. For the study at large: The United States, Italy and Spain were the sources of the acute and convalescent COVID-19 samples.

The sequencing sample was made of peripheral blood. The TCR sequence derives from a man between 65 and 85 years old with acute or convalescent COVID-19.

The CDR3, as DNA: TGTGCCAGCAGCCAAGTGCCCCCGGACAGGGGGATCTTCTACGAGCAGTACTTC. Encoded protein: CASSQVPPDRGIFYEQYF. This rearrangement joins TRBV14 to TRBJ2-7, with TRBD1 matching over 10 bases. V shed 1 base, J shed 3 bases, and the junction held 12 bases outside the gene matches. CDR3 size: 18 residues. Germline CDR1 is SGHDN and CDR2 is FVKESK.